Below, one TCR beta chain is given with its context. What it recognizes is unknown. These data come from a study of shared clonotypes between healthy human individuals. The study's findings and limits: Expectations were that clonotype sharing among donors would be affected by sequencing depth. In this cohort, only blood was sampled, and tissue repertoires likely differ.

Some clones are missing from TCRdb's copy, which holds only in-frame ones; the method was immunoSEQ multiplex PCR. This table has about 450,000 clones, 79% appearing once. This CDR3 has 14 amino acids. V was trimmed by 4 bases and J by 11 bases, leaving 20 bases between them. Germline V lookup: CDR1 SNHLY, CDR2 FYNNEI. Healthy HIV-negative adults without recent acute infections or vaccinations served as donors. Tens of millions of PBMCs went into genomic DNA for unsorted samples. This receptor was taken from a woman between 35 and 50 years old in good health. Some clones in this sample may be carry-over from other donors' samples. This chain uses TRBV2 with TRBJ2-5; D gene ambiguous. The source material was PBMCs. CDR3 in amino acids: CASSGPPRRDLQYF. The CDR3 DNA reads TGTGCCAGCAGTGGACCTCCTAGGCGTGACTTGCAGTACTTC.